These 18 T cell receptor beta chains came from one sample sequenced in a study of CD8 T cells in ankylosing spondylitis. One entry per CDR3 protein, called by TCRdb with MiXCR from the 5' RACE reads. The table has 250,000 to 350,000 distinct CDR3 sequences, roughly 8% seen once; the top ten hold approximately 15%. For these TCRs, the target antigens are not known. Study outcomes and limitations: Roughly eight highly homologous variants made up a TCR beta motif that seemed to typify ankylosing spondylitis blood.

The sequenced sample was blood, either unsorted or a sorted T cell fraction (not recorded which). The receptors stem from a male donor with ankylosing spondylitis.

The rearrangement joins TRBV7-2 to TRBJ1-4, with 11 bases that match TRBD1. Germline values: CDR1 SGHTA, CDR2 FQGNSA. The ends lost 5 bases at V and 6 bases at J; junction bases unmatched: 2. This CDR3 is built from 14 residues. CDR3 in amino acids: CASSRDRGYEKLFF. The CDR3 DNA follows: TGTGCCAGCAGCAGGGACAGGGGGTATGAAAAACTGTTTTTT.

CDR3 coding DNA: TGCGCCAGCAGCTTGCGACAGAGGACCGGGGAGCTGTTTTTT. Translation: CASSLRQRTGELFF. This chain uses TRBV5-1 with TRBJ2-2, with D possibly being TRBD1 (5 bases). V was pared by 1 base and J by 5 bases, with 9 bases between. Germline-derived CDR1 and CDR2 are SGHRS and YFSETQ. This CDR3 has 14 amino acids.

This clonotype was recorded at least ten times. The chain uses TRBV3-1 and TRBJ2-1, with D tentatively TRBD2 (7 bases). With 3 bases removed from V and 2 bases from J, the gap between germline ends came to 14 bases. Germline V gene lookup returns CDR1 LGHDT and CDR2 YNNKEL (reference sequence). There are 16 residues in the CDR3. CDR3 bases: TGTGCCAGCAGCCATTTGGGAGGGACAACCTACAATGAGCAGTTCTTC. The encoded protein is CASSHLGGTTYNEQFF.

The CDR3 sequence is CATSRDLSRAETQYF. The CDR3 nucleotides are TGTGCCACCAGCAGAGATCTGTCCAGGGCAGAGACCCAGTACTTC. The chain links TRBV15 to TRBJ2-5; the D gene is possibly TRBD1 (5 bases). V was shortened by 0 bases and J by 4 bases, with 12 bases between the two germline ends. This CDR3 is built from 15 residues. Germline loops: CDR1 LNHNV, CDR2 YYDKDF (reference sequence).

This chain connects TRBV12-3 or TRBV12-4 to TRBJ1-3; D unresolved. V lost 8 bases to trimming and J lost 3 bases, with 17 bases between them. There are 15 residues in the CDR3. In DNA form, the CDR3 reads TGTGCCAGCGGGTTGGTCACCGGGAGTGGAAACACCATATATTTT. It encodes CASGLVTGSGNTIYF.

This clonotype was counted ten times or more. The CDR3 DNA reads as TGCGCCAGCAGCCCGACAGGGACCTACGAGCAGTACTTC. It yields the protein CASSPTGTYEQYF. This chain joins TRBV5-1 and TRBJ2-7; TRBD1 matches 7 bases. CDR3 size: 13 residues. The V and J ends lost 4 bases and 2 bases, in that order; junction bases with no gene match: 3. Germline V gives CDR1 SGHRS, CDR2 YFSETQ.

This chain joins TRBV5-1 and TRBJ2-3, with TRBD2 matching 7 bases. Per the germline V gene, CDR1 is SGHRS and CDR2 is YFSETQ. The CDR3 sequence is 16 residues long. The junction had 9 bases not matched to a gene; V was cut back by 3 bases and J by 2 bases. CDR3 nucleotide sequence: TGCGCCAGCAGCTCATCTAGCGGCACCCCCACAGATACGCAGTATTTT. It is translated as CASSSSSGTPTDTQYF.

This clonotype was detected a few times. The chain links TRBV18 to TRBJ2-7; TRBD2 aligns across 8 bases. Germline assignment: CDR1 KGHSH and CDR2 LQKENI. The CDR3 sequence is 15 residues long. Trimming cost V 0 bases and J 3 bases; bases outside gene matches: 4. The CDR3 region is CASSPPAGGHYEQYF. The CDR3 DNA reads TGTGCCAGCTCACCACCGGCGGGAGGCCACTACGAGCAGTACTTC.

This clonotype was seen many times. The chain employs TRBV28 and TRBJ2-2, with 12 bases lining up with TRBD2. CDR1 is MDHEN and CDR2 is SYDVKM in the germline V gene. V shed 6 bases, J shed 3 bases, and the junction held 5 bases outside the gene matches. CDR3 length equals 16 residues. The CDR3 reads CASSSRLAGDTGELFF. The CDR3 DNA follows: TGTGCCAGCAGCTCGCGACTAGCGGGAGACACCGGGGAGCTGTTTTTT.

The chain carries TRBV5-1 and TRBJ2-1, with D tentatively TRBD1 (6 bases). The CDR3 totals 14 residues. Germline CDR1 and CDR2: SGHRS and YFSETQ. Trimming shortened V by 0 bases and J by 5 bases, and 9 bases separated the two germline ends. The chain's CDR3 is CASSLGGTNNEQFF. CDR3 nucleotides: TGCGCCAGCAGCTTGGGGGGGACAAACAATGAGCAGTTCTTC.

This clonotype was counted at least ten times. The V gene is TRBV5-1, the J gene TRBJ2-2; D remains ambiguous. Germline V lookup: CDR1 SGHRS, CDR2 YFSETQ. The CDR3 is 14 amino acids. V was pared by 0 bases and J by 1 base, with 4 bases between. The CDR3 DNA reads TGCGCCAGCAGCTTGGCAAGGAACACCGGGGAGCTGTTTTTT. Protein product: CASSLARNTGELFF.

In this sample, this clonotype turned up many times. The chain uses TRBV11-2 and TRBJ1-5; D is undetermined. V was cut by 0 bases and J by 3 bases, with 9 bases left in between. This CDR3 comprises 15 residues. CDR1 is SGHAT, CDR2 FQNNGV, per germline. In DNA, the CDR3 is TGTGCCAGCAGCTTAGACGGTCTGGACAATCAGCCCCAGCATTTT. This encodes CASSLDGLDNQPQHF.

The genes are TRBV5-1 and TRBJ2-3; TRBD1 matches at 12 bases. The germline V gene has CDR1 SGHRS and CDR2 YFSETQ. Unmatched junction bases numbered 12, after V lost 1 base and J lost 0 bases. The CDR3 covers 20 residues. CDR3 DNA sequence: TGCGCCAGCAGCTTGACCCCGGGGACAGGGGGCGTTACTAGCACAGATACGCAGTATTTT. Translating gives CASSLTPGTGGVTSTDTQYF.

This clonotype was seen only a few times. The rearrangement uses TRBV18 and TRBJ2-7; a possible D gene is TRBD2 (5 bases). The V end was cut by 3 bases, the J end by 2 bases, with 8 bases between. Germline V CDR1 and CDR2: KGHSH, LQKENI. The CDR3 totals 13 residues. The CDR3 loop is CASSPERAYEQYF. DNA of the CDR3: TGTGCCAGCTCACCGGAGAGGGCCTACGAGCAGTACTTC.

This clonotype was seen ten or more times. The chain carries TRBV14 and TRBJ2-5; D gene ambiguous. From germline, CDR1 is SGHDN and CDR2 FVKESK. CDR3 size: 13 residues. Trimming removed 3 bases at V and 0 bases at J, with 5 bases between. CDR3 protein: CASSQGYQETQYF. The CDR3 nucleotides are TGTGCCAGCAGCCAGGGTTACCAAGAGACCCAGTACTTC.

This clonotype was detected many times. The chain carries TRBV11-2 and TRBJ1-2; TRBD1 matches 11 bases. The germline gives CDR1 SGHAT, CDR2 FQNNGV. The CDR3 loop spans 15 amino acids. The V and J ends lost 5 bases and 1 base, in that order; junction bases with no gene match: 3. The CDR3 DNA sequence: TGTGCCAGCAGCGCCGGGACAGGGGGTAACTATGGCTACACCTTC. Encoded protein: CASSAGTGGNYGYTF. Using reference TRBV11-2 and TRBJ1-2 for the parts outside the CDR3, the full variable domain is EAGVAQSPRYKIIEKRQSVAFWCNPISGHATLYWYQQILGQGPKLLIQFQNNGVVDDSQLPKDRFSAERLKGVDSTLKIQPAKLEDSAVYLCASSAGTGGNYGYTFGSGTRLTVV.

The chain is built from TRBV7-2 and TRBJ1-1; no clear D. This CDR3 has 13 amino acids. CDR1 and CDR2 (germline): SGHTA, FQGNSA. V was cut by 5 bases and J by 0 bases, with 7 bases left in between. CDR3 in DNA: TGTGCCAGCAGCACCTTATTGAACACTGAAGCTTTCTTT. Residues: CASSTLLNTEAFF.

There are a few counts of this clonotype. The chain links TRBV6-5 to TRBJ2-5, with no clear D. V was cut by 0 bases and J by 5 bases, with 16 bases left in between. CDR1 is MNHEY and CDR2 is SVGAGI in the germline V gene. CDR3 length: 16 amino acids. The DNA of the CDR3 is TGTGCCAGCAGTTACTCGAAGTCAAGAGGCCCGGAGACCCAGTACTTC. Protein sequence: CASSYSKSRGPETQYF.